This TCR beta chain was profiled in a study of T cell responses to AZD1222 COVID-19 vaccine. Clones were read by immunoSEQ multiplex PCR, and TCRdb kept only the in-frame ones, dropping some. Altogether tens of thousands of clones are present, 75% to 85% being singletons, with the ten largest covering 45% to 60%. The CDR3 consists of 14 residues. Germline V gives CDR1 SGHTA, CDR2 FQGNSA. V was clipped by 1 base and J by 7 bases; unmatched bases: 4. In the case of this clone: Its antigen is unidentified.

General study findings and limits: Of the AZD1222 recipients, only 5 or 6 were seropositive at baseline. Samples come after the peak T cell response, not at day 14. Donor demographics were predominantly white British with a female majority; clonal diversity may be underestimated.

The V gene is TRBV7-2, the J gene TRBJ2-5; 9 bases map to TRBD2. The receptor's source is an adult in good health. The material sequenced was peripheral blood, taken on day 0 of AZD1222 vaccination. CDR3 nucleotides: TGTGCCAGCAGCTTAGTGCGGGAGGGAGGGACCCAGTACTTC. Translating it yields CASSLVREGGTQYF.